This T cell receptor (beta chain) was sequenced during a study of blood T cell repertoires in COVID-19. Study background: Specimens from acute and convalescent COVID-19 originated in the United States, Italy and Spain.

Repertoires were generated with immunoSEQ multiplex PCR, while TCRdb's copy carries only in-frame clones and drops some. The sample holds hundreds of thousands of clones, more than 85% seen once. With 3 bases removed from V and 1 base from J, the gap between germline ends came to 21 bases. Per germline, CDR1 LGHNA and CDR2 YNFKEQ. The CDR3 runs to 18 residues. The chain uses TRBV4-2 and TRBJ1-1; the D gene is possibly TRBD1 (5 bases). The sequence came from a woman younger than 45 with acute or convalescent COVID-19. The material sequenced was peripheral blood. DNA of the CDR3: TGTGCCAGCAGCCATGGGGGGAGCTGGGCGGGCAAGAACACTGAAGCTTTCTTT. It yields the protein CASSHGGSWAGKNTEAFF.